These 26 T cell receptor beta chains share one sample of origin, sequenced in a study of low-dose radiotherapy and immunotherapy resistance in tumors. Time point in this sample: before trial treatment. TRAV- and TRBV-specific primers were used for first-strand cDNA, which covered alpha and beta chains. For amplifying TCRs, the PCR ran for around 20 cycles with Phusion, which was used together with a constant-region primer and the adapter on the V primers. TCRdb independently ran MiXCR on the reads; one entry per CDR3 protein. The repertoire holds around 90,000 distinct CDR3 sequences, 15% to 20% seen once, with 5% to 7% in the top ten. Specimen: PBMCs, collected before treatment. The receptors were gathered from a male donor with prostate cancer.

This clonotype was recorded at least ten times. V and J are TRBV18 and TRBJ1-1; maybe TRBD1 (5 bases). V was cut by 3 bases and J by 3 bases, with 11 bases left in between. Germline-derived CDR1 and CDR2 are KGHSH and LQKENI. The CDR3 contains 14 residues. The CDR3 spells CASSPVGGDTEAFF. As DNA, the CDR3 is TGTGCCAGCTCACCTGTGGGGGGAGACACTGAAGCTTTCTTT. The whole variable domain, filled in from reference TRBV18 and TRBJ1-1, reads NAGVMQNPRHLVRRRGQEARLRCSPMKGHSHVYWYRQLPEEGLKFMVYLQKENIIDESGMPKERFSAEFPKEGPSILRIQQVVRGDSAAYFCASSPVGGDTEAFFGQGTRLTVV.

This clonotype was seen repeatedly, ten times or more. The chain joins TRBV7-9 to TRBJ2-3; 13 bases are a match to TRBD2. Germline CDR1 and CDR2: SEHNR and FQNEAQ (reference sequence). The CDR3 extends over 16 amino acids. V lost 3 bases and J lost 5; bases outside the gene matches: 5. The CDR3 DNA is TGTGCCAGCAGCTTCCGGACTAGCGGGAGAGTAGATACGCAGTATTTT. As protein: CASSFRTSGRVDTQYF.

This clonotype was picked up many times. The final CDR3 position lacks the conserved phenylalanine or tryptophan, pointing to a likely read error. The DNA is omitted, as the CDR3 cannot be located on it reliably, and the CDR3 follows TCRdb's listing. This chain links TRBV27 with TRBJ1-5; TRBD1 was called by the table and not checked on the DNA. The germline gives CDR1 MNHEY, CDR2 SMNVEV (reference sequence). From its first to its last residue, the CDR3 has 9 amino acids. CDR3 loop: CASSFQAPV.

This clonotype was counted many times. This rearrangement joins TRBV30 to TRBJ2-1, with 9 bases that match TRBD2. V lost 0 bases to trimming and J lost 7 bases; unmatched junction nucleotides: 4. The germline CDR1 and CDR2 sequences are GTSNPN and SVGIG (reference sequence). The CDR3 has 14 amino acids. CDR3 protein: CAWSVAGGINEQFF. CDR3 nucleotide sequence: TGTGCCTGGAGTGTAGCGGGGGGCATAAATGAGCAGTTCTTC.

The table lists this clonotype with many counts. V and J are TRBV20-1 and TRBJ2-3; 10 bases line up with TRBD2. Germline loops: CDR1 DFQATT, CDR2 SNEGSKA (reference sequence). The V and J ends lost 3 bases and 6 bases, in that order; junction bases with no gene match: 6. The CDR3 is 14 amino acids. The CDR3 loop is CSASSAGGPDTQYF. The CDR3 nucleotides are TGCAGTGCTAGCTCAGCGGGGGGGCCCGATACGCAGTATTTT.

This clonotype was seen at least ten times. The J gene is TRBJ2-7, the V gene TRBV12-3 or TRBV12-4; D is unresolved. The CDR3 runs to 15 residues. Deletions cut 1 base from V and 6 bases from J, with 16 bases between. The CDR3, as DNA: TGTGCCAGCAGTTTAGGGTCTGCCCAGGTTGGCGAGCAGTACTTC. Translation gives CASSLGSAQVGEQYF.

This clonotype is judged medium-sized (0.01 to 0.1%). V is TRBV19 and J is TRBJ1-2, with 7 nucleotides matching TRBD1. The CDR3 spans 14 residues. Losses at the gene ends were 10 bases for V and 6 bases for J; bases not matched to a gene: 14. Germline V gene lookup returns CDR1 LNHDA and CDR2 SQIVND (reference sequence). The CDR3 DNA reads as TGTGCCACCAAACCCTGGGACAGTAGCAATGGCTACACCTTC. As protein: CATKPWDSSNGYTF. Using reference TRBV19 and TRBJ1-2 for the parts outside the CDR3, the full variable domain is DGGITQSPKYLFRKEGQNVTLSCEQNLNHDAMYWYRQDPGQGLRLIYYSQIVNDFQKGDIAEGYSVSREKKESFPLTVTSAQKNPTAFYLCATKPWDSSNGYTFGSGTRLTVV.

This clonotype was seen ten or more times. The chain couples TRBV6-2 or TRBV6-3 to TRBJ2-1, with D maybe TRBD1 (6 bases). V lost 8 bases, J lost 7 bases, and 15 bases lay in between. Looked up from germline, CDR1 is MNHEY and CDR2 is SVGEGT. The CDR3 has 13 residues. The CDR3 protein is CASGGLVSNEQFF. The DNA for the CDR3 is TGTGCCAGCGGGGGCCTAGTTTCAAATGAGCAGTTCTTC.

J is TRBJ2-7 and V is TRBV5-4; D is unresolved. Germline values: CDR1 SGHNT, CDR2 YYREEE (reference sequence). The CDR3 runs 12 residues. Trimming pared 7 bases from V and 2 bases from J, leaving 10 bases between. The CDR3 region has the DNA TGTGCCAGCGGCGCGGTGACCTACGAGCAGTACTTC. It translates to CASGAVTYEQYF.

This clonotype was seen repeatedly, ten times or more. The rearrangement uses TRBV25-1 and TRBJ2-7; D remains ambiguous. The V gene lost 8 bases and the J gene lost 4 bases, with 15 bases spanning the gap. CDR3 length: 13 residues. Germline CDR1 MGHDK, CDR2 SYGVNS. Here the CDR3 DNA reads TGTGCCAGCCCACCCCGGGCAGATTACGAGCAGTACTTC. Its protein product is CASPPRADYEQYF.

The CDR3 nucleotides read TGTGCCAGCTCATCCCCCGCCCGGAATGAGCAGTTCTTC. This translates into CASSSPARNEQFF. The V gene is TRBV18, the J gene TRBJ2-1; D uncertain. The germline CDR1 and CDR2 sequences are KGHSH and LQKENI. V shed 5 bases and J shed 7 bases, with 12 bases lying between them. The CDR3 runs 13 residues.

This clonotype was counted at least ten times. The J gene is TRBJ1-2, the V gene TRBV20-1; TRBD1 matches at 7 bases. The length of the CDR3 is 14 residues. Germline V CDR1 and CDR2: DFQATT, SNEGSKA (reference sequence). The V gene end was trimmed by 3 bases and the J gene end by 7 bases; junction bases not matched to a gene: 11. CDR3 bases: TGCAGTGCTAGCGTTGACAGGGCCGTGGGTGGCTACACCTTC. Translating gives CSASVDRAVGGYTF.

With regard to this clonotype: At one of its ends the junction is not consistent with the germline gene, which may arise from a read error. The V and J genes are TRBV20-1 and TRBJ2-3; 7 nucleotides align to TRBD2. The CDR3 consists of 14 residues. From germline, CDR1 is DFQATT and CDR2 SNEGSKA (reference sequence). DNA for the CDR3: TGCAGTGCCAGAGGACTAGATAGCACAGATACGCAGTATTTT. It yields the protein CSARGLDSTDTQYF.

This clonotype was observed many times. The chain joins TRBV20-1 to TRBJ2-3; TRBD2 aligns across 12 bases. Germline values: CDR1 DFQATT, CDR2 SNEGSKA (reference sequence). The CDR3 is made up of 17 amino acids. Trimming at V came to 3 bases and at J to 2 bases, leaving 9 bases not matched to a gene. CDR3 amino acids: CSASFPSGGDFTDTQYF. CDR3 in DNA: TGCAGTGCTAGTTTCCCTAGCGGGGGGGATTTCACAGATACGCAGTATTTT.

By frequency in the sample, this clonotype is medium-sized. The rearrangement uses TRBV28 and TRBJ2-7; D not resolved. The germline V gene encodes CDR1 MDHEN and CDR2 SYDVKM. V lost 9 bases and J 4 bases, leaving 7 bases between the germline ends. CDR3 size: 10 residues. CDR3 in DNA: TGTGCCAGAAACCCTTACGAGCAGTACTTC. Residues: CARNPYEQYF. The entire variable domain, with the rest obtained from reference TRBV28 and TRBJ2-7, is as follows: DVKVTQSSRYLVKRTGEKVFLECVQDMDHENMFWYRQDPGLGLRLIYFSYDVKMKEKGDIPEGYSVSREKKERFSLILESASTNQTSMYLCARNPYEQYFGPGTRLTVT.

The chain links TRBV27 to TRBJ2-5; 12 bases agree with TRBD2. The CDR3 is made up of 15 amino acids. Unmatched junction bases numbered 7, after V lost 5 bases and J lost 6 bases. Germline lookup yields CDR1 MNHEY and CDR2 SMNVEV (reference sequence). The CDR3 loop reads CASSLETSGSKTQYF. In DNA form, the CDR3 reads TGTGCCAGCAGTCTAGAGACTAGCGGGAGTAAGACCCAGTACTTC.

This clonotype was detected ten times or more. The chain employs TRBV7-8 and TRBJ2-1; the match to TRBD2 covers 9 bases. CDR3 length: 17 amino acids. The V gene's germline CDR1 is SGHVS and CDR2 FQNEAQ. The J segment lost 9 bases and the V segment lost 2 bases, leaving 14 bases of the junction unmatched. The CDR3 region is CASSLWGVAGEGGEQFF. CDR3 coding DNA: TGTGCCAGCAGCTTATGGGGAGTAGCGGGAGAGGGAGGTGAGCAGTTCTTC. Full variable domain (outside the CDR3, taken from reference TRBV7-8 and TRBJ2-1): GAGVSQSPRYKVAKRGQDVALRCDPISGHVSLFWYQQALGQGPEFLTYFQNEAQLDKSGLPSDRFFAERPEGSVSTLKIQRTQQEDSAVYLCASSLWGVAGEGGEQFFGPGTRLTVL.

This clonotype occurred many times. The CDR3 here is CASTLGRAETQYF. The DNA of the CDR3 is TGTGCCAGCACCTTGGGCAGGGCAGAGACCCAGTACTTC. This rearrangement joins TRBV12-3 or TRBV12-4 to TRBJ2-5; D is possibly TRBD1 (5 bases). This CDR3 contains 13 residues. V was cut by 7 bases and J by 4 bases, with 13 bases left in between.

The table lists this clonotype with many counts. This sequence joins TRBV27 and TRBJ2-7; 16 positions match TRBD2. CDR3 length: 17 residues. V shed 8 bases and J 6 bases; nucleotides not matched to a gene: 13. CDR1 MNHEY and CDR2 SMNVEV come from the germline V gene (reference sequence). CDR3 coding DNA: TGTGCCAGCGGGACTAGCGGGAGGGTCGCAGGGATTACCGAGCAGTACTTC. Encoded protein: CASGTSGRVAGITEQYF.

This clonotype was recorded at least ten times. This chain uses TRBV20-1 with TRBJ2-1, with D perhaps assigned TRBD1 or TRBD2 (5 bases each). The germline V gene has CDR1 DFQATT and CDR2 SNEGSKA (reference sequence). V lost 6 bases and J lost 7, with 19 bases in between. This CDR3 comprises 14 residues. CDR3 sequence (DNA): TGCAGTGCCCGAGGGCACGGGGACCGGAATGAGCAGTTCTTC. Translating gives CSARGHGDRNEQFF.

CDR3 protein: CASRPGQAYDSNQPQHF. CDR3 DNA sequence: TGTGCCAGCAGACCGGGACAGGCCTACGATAGCAATCAGCCCCAGCATTTT. The rearrangement links TRBV6-6 to TRBJ1-5; the match to TRBD1 covers 8 bases. Unmatched junction bases numbered 10, after V lost 6 bases and J lost 0 bases. Germline lookup yields CDR1 MNHNY and CDR2 SVGAGI (reference sequence). The CDR3 is made up of 17 amino acids.

The chain carries TRBV6-2 or TRBV6-3 and TRBJ2-7, with D perhaps TRBD1 (6 bases). The CDR3 runs 13 residues. CDR1 and CDR2 (germline): MNHEY, SVGEGT. With 6 bases removed from V and 7 bases from J, the gap between germline ends came to 16 bases. The CDR3 loop reads CASSVGQWREQYF. CDR3 sequence (DNA): TGTGCCAGCAGCGTCGGACAGTGGCGGGAGCAGTACTTC.

This clonotype was observed many times. The chain carries TRBV2 and TRBJ2-3; 13 positions match TRBD2. V shed 2 bases, J shed 2 bases, and the junction held 7 bases outside the gene matches. Germline CDR1 and CDR2: SNHLY and FYNNEI. The CDR3 runs 18 residues. CDR3 region: CASSESITSGRATDTQYF. CDR3 DNA: TGTGCCAGCAGTGAAAGTATAACTAGCGGGAGGGCCACAGATACGCAGTATTTT. The full variable domain, with the rest looked up from reference TRBV2 and TRBJ2-3, is EPEVTQTPSHQVTQMGQEVILRCVPISNHLYFYWYRQILGQKVEFLVSFYNNEISEKSEIFDDQFSVERPDGSNFTLKIRSTKLEDSAMYFCASSESITSGRATDTQYFGPGTRLTVL.

This clonotype was detected ten times or more. The rearrangement links TRBV6-6 to TRBJ2-5; 7 bases align to TRBD2. CDR1 is MNHNY and CDR2 is SVGAGI in the germline V gene (reference sequence). The CDR3 totals 16 residues. The J segment lost 5 bases and the V segment lost 3 bases, leaving 12 bases of the junction unmatched. CDR3 region: CASSYSDRAGGETQYF. DNA of the CDR3: TGTGCCAGCAGTTATTCAGACCGTGCCGGGGGGGAGACCCAGTACTTC.

This clonotype was seen at least ten times. J is TRBJ2-4 and V is TRBV19, with 10 bases lining up with TRBD2. The germline V gene has CDR1 LNHDA and CDR2 SQIVND (reference sequence). CDR3 size: 18 residues. The V and J ends lost 0 bases and 2 bases, in that order; junction bases with no gene match: 7. The CDR3 reads CASSIDSWTSGSKNIQYF. The CDR3 DNA reads as TGTGCCAGTAGTATAGATTCTTGGACTAGCGGCTCCAAAAACATTCAGTACTTC.

This clonotype has at least ten counts. The chain is built from TRBV7-9 and TRBJ2-3; a weak D match, TRBD1 (5 bases). The germline V gene has CDR1 SEHNR and CDR2 FQNEAQ (reference sequence). V was shortened by 4 bases and J by 4 bases, with 18 bases between the two germline ends. The CDR3 has 16 residues. CDR3 bases: TGTGCCAGCAGCTCACCAAACAGGTTATGGGCAGATACGCAGTATTTT. It encodes CASSSPNRLWADTQYF.